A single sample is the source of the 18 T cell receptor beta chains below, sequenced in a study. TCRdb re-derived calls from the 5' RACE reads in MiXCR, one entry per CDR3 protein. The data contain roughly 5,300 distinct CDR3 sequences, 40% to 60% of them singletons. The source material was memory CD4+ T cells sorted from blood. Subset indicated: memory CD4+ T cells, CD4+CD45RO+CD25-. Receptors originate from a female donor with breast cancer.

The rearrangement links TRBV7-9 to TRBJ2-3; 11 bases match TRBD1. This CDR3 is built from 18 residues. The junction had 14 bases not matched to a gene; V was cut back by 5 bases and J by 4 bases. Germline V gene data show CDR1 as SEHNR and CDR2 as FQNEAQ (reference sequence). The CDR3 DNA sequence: TGTGCCAGCAGCCTATACCCCCGGGACAGGGGGGATCCAGATACGCAGTATTTT. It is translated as CASSLYPRDRGDPDTQYF.

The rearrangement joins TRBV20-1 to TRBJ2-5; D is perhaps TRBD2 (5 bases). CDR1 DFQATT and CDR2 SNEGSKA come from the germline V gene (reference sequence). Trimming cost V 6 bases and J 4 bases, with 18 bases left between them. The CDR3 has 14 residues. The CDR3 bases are TGCAGTGCCGATACGGACGGGGTCGGAGAGACCCAGTACTTC. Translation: CSADTDGVGETQYF.

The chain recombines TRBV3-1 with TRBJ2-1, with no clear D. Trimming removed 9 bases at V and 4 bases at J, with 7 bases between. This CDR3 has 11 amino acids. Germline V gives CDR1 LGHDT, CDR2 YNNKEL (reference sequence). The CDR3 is CASQRYNEQFF. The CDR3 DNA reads TGTGCCAGTCAGCGATACAATGAGCAGTTCTTC.

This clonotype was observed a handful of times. CDR3 sequence reads: CSARGTSGSSETQYF. The CDR3 DNA reads TGCAGTGCTAGAGGTACTAGCGGGAGCTCAGAGACCCAGTACTTC. V and J are TRBV20-1 and TRBJ2-5; 11 nucleotides line up with TRBD2. The CDR3 extends over 15 amino acids. V was clipped by 1 base and J by 4 bases; unmatched bases: 5. Germline loops: CDR1 DFQATT, CDR2 SNEGSKA (reference sequence).

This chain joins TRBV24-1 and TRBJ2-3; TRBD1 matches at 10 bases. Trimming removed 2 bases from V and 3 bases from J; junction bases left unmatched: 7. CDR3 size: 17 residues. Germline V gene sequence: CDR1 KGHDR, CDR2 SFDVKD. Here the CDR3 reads CATSDSTRDRGTDTQYF. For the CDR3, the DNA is TGTGCCACCAGTGATTCTACCCGGGACAGGGGAACAGATACGCAGTATTTT.

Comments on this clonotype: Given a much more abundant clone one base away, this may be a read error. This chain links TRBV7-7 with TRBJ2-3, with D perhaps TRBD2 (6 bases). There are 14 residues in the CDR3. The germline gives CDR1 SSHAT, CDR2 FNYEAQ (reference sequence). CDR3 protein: CASSPGTLTDTQYF. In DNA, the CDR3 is TGTGCTAGCAGCCCCGGGACTCTGACAGATACGCAGTATTTT. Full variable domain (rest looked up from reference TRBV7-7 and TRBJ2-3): GAGVSQSPRYKVTKRGQDVTLRCDPISSHATLYWYQQALGQGPEFLTYFNYEAQPDKSGLPSDRFSAERPEGSISTLTIQRTEQRDSAMYRCASSPGTLTDTQYFGPGTRLTVL.

The CDR3 reads CASSRGRDYEQYF. The CDR3 coding sequence is TGCGCCAGCAGCAGGGGACGCGACTACGAGCAGTACTTC. V and J are TRBV5-1 and TRBJ2-7; either TRBD1 or TRBD2 may fit D (5 bases each). The V end lost 4 bases, the J end lost 3 bases, and 11 bases lay between the germline ends. Germline assignment: CDR1 SGHRS and CDR2 YFSETQ. The CDR3 consists of 13 residues.

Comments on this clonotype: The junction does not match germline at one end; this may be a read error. CDR3 region: CASRGTTRPYGQYF. The DNA for the CDR3 is TGTGCCAGCAGGGGGACTACACGTCCCTACGGGCAGTACTTC. The chain carries TRBV5-6 and TRBJ2-7; TRBD2 matches at 7 bases. The CDR3 consists of 14 residues. Per germline, CDR1 SGHDT and CDR2 YYEEEE.

The CDR3 loop is CSVEMDSTKARYNEQFF. CDR3 nucleotides: TGCAGCGTTGAAATGGACAGCACCAAAGCACGATACAATGAGCAGTTCTTC. This chain joins TRBV29-1 and TRBJ2-1; maybe TRBD1 (6 bases). This CDR3 is 17 amino acids long. Between the trimmed V and J ends, which lost 2 bases and 4 bases, there was a span of 21 bases. Germline assignment: CDR1 SQVTM and CDR2 ANQGSEA.

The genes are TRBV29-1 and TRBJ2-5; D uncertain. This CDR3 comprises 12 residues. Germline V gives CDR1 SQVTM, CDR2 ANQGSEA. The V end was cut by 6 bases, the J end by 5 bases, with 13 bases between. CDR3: CSVRNQGETQYF. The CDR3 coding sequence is TGCAGCGTGAGGAACCAAGGGGAGACCCAGTACTTC.

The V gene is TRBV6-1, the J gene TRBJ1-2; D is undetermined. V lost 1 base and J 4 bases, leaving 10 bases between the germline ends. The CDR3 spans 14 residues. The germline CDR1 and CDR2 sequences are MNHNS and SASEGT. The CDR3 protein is CASSEETVFYGYTF. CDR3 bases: TGTGCCAGCAGTGAAGAGACGGTCTTCTATGGCTACACCTTC.

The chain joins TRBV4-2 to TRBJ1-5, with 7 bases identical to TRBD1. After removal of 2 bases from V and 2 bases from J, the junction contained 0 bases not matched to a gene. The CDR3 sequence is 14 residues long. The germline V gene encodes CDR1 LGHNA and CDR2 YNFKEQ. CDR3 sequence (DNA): TGTGCCAGCAGCCAAACAGGGGGCAATCAGCCCCAGCATTTT. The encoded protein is CASSQTGGNQPQHF.

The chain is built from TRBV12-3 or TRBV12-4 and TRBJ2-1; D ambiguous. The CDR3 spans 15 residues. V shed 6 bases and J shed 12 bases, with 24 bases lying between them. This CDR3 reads CASSTPPSGRYGQFF. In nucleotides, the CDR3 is TGTGCCAGCAGCACCCCCCCCTCCGGAAGGTATGGGCAGTTCTTC.

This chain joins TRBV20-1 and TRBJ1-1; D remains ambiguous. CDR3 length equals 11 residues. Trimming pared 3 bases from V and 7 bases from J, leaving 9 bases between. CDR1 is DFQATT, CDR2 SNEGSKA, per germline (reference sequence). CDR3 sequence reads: CSASLQIEAFF. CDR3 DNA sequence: TGCAGTGCTAGCCTCCAGATTGAAGCTTTCTTT.

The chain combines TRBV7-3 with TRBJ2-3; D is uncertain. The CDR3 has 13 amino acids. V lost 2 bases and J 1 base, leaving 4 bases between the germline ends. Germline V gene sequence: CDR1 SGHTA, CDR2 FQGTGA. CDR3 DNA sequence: TGTGCCAGCAGCTTATCCCGCACAGATACGCAGTATTTT. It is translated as CASSLSRTDTQYF.

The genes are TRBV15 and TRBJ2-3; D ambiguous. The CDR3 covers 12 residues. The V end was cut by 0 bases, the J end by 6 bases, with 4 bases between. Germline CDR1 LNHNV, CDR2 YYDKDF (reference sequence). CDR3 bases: TGTGCCACCAGCAGAGATAAGGATACGCAGTATTTT. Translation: CATSRDKDTQYF.

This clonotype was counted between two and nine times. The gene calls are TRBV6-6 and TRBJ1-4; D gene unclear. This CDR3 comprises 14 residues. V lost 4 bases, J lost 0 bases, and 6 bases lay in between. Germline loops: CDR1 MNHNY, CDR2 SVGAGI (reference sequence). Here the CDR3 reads CASSSHATNEKLFF. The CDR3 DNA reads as TGTGCCAGCAGTTCCCATGCAACTAATGAAAAACTGTTTTTT.

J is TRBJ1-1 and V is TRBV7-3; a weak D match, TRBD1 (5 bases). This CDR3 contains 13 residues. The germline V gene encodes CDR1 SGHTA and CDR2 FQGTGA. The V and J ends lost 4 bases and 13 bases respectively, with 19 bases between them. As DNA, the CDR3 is TGTGCCAGCAGCTCGGCAGGGTCCCCATCTCTTTTCTTT. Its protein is CASSSAGSPSLFF.